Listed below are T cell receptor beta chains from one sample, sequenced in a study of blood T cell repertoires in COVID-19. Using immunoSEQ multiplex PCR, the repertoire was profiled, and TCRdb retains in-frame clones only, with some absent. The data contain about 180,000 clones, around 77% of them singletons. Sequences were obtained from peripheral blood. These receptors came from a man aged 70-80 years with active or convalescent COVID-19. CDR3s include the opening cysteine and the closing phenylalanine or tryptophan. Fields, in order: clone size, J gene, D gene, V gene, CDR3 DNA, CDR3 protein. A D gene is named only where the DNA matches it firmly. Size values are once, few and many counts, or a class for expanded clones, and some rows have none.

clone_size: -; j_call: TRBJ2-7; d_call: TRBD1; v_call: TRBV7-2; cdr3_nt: TGTGCCAGCAGCGAGACAGGGTTGGGCACCTACGAGCAGTACTTC; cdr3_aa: CASSETGLGTYEQYF
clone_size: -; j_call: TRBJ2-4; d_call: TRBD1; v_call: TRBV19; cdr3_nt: TGTGCCAGTAGACCGGGACAGGGGGCCAAAAACATTCAGTACTTC; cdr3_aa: CASRPGQGAKNIQYF
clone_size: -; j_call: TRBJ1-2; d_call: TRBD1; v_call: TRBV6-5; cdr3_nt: TGTGCCACCAAGTCGCCCCAGGGGGGTGGCTACACCTTC; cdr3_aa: CATKSPQGGGYTF
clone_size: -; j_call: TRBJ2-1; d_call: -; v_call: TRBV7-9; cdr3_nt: TGTGCCAGCAGCTTACCGGGGAGCTCCTACAATGAGCAGTTCTTC; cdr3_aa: CASSLPGSSYNEQFF
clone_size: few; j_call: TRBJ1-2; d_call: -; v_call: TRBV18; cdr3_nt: TGTGCCAGCTCACCACTATCAGGAGGAGAGGGCTACACCTTC; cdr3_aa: CASSPLSGGEGYTF
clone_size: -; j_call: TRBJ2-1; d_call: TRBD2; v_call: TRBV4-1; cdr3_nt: TGCGCCAGCAGCCAACTCCGGGACTATTTATACAATGAGCAGTTCTTC; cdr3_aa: CASSQLRDYLYNEQFF
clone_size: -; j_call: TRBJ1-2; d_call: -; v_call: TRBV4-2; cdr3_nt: TGTGCCAGCAGCCAAGATTACCCACCTCAGGGGACTGGCTACACCTTC; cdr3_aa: CASSQDYPPQGTGYTF
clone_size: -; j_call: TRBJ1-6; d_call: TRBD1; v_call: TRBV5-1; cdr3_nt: TGCGCCAGTGCTCCGGGACAGAATAATTCACCCCTCCACTTT; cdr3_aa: CASAPGQNNSPLHF
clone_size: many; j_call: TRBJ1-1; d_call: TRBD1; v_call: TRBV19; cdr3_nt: TGTGCCAGTAGTGTGACAGGGGTGAACACTGAAGCTTTCTTT; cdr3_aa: CASSVTGVNTEAFF
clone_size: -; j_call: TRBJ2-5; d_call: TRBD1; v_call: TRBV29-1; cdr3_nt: TGCAGCGTTACGGGACAGGGAGGAGAGACCCAGTACTTC; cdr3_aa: CSVTGQGGETQYF
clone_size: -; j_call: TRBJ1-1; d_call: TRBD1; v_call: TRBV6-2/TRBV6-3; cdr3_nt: TGTGCCAGCAGTTACCTTACGGACAGGGGGATGACTGAAGCTTTCTTT; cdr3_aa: CASSYLTDRGMTEAFF